The 23 T cell receptor beta chains reported below all come from one sample, sequenced in a study of cytomegalovirus exposure and HLA in healthy donors. This PCR relied on a set of 60 Vbeta primers and 13 Jbeta primers. Clones were read by immunoSEQ multiplex PCR, and TCRdb kept only the in-frame ones, dropping some. The data contain 89,000 or so clones, 65% to 75% of them seen just once; the ten biggest clones take up around 3.9%. Sequences were obtained from PBMCs. The receptors were sampled from a man aged 55 to 70 in good health and CMV-seronegative.

The chain uses TRBV5-1 and TRBJ1-1; D may be TRBD1 (6 bases). The CDR3 has 15 amino acids. CDR1 SGHRS and CDR2 YFSETQ come from the germline V gene. Trimming left V 4 bases short and J 3 bases short, with 16 bases between. CDR3 DNA sequence: TGCGCCAGCAGCACCGTTACAGGGAAGGACACTGAAGCTTTCTTT. It encodes CASSTVTGKDTEAFF.

J is TRBJ1-1 and V is TRBV5-1; D possibly corresponds to TRBD1 (5 bases). V dropped 4 bases and J dropped 4 bases, with 14 bases sitting between them. CDR3 length: 14 amino acids. Per the germline V gene, CDR1 is SGHRS and CDR2 is YFSETQ. The CDR3 coding sequence is TGCGCCAGCAGCCAAGAGGGGAGGACCACTGAAGCTTTCTTT. This encodes CASSQEGRTTEAFF.

This chain uses TRBV10-3 with TRBJ1-6; 8 bases match TRBD1. The CDR3 runs 16 residues. Germline CDR1 is ENHRY and CDR2 is SYGVKD. The V gene end was trimmed by 2 bases and the J gene end by 8 bases; junction bases not matched to a gene: 8. The CDR3 region is CAISERTGSFYSPLHF. In DNA, the CDR3 is TGTGCCATCAGTGAGAGGACAGGGAGCTTCTATTCACCCCTCCACTTT.

The rearrangement joins TRBV28 to TRBJ1-3, with 9 nucleotides matching TRBD1. CDR1 is MDHEN and CDR2 is SYDVKM in the germline V gene. The CDR3 totals 15 residues. J gave up 2 bases and V 6 bases, and 5 bases lay outside the gene matches. CDR3 in DNA: TGTGCCAGCAGATACAGGGGGCCAGCTGGAAACACCATATATTTT. Its translation: CASRYRGPAGNTIYF.

This chain connects TRBV9 to TRBJ2-1; weak D call: TRBD1 (7 bases). The germline V gene has CDR1 SGDLS and CDR2 YYNGEE. Between the trimmed V and J ends, which lost 5 bases and 7 bases, there was a span of 10 bases. The CDR3 consists of 12 residues. CDR3 bases: TGTGCCAGCAGTCAGGGGGGTAATGAGCAGTTCTTC. This gives the protein CASSQGGNEQFF.

As to this clone: One end of the junction fails to match germline, which may point to a read error. V usage is TRBV7-9 and J usage is TRBJ1-2; D call uncertain. Germline CDR1 reads SEHNR; CDR2 reads FQNEAQ (reference sequence). The CDR3 length is 12 residues. The CDR3 DNA reads as TGTTCCAGCAGCTTCGGGAGGGATGGCTACACCTTC. Its translation: CSSSFGRDGYTF.

This clone was recorded only once. The chain links TRBV10-2 to TRBJ2-3, with 10 bases identical to TRBD2. The CDR3 loop spans 15 amino acids. Germline-derived CDR1 and CDR2 are WSHSY and SAAADI. V trimming: 6 bases; J trimming: 7 bases; junction bases outside the gene matches: 10. The CDR3 DNA follows: TGCGCCAGCAGCGGAGAGGCTAGCGGGGGATATACGCAGTATTTT. Protein: CASSGEASGGYTQYF.

J is TRBJ2-7 and V is TRBV7-9; D may be TRBD1 (6 bases). V lost 5 bases, J lost 2 bases, and 7 bases lay in between. Per germline, CDR1 SEHNR and CDR2 FQNEAQ (reference sequence). CDR3 length equals 12 residues. CDR3 protein: CASSRDTYEQYF. The CDR3 DNA reads as TGTGCCAGCAGCCGGGACACCTACGAGCAGTACTTC.

The chain recombines TRBV4-1 with TRBJ2-2, with a tentative D call TRBD2 (6 bases). Trimming took 1 base from V and 8 from J, leaving 11 bases between them. In germline, CDR1 is MGHRA, CDR2 YSYEKL. The CDR3 has 14 amino acids. The DNA of the CDR3 is TGCGCCAGCAGCCAAGGCCCTAGCGCTGGGGAGCTGTTTTTT. This sequence encodes CASSQGPSAGELFF.

This clone has just one count. The V call is TRBV29-1, the J call TRBJ1-4, with 8 bases lining up with TRBD1. This CDR3 has 13 residues. Germline CDR1 SQVTM, CDR2 ANQGSEA. The J segment lost 9 bases and the V segment lost 4 bases, leaving 7 bases of the junction unmatched. CDR3 sequence (DNA): TGCAGCGTTGGGGACCGGGACAGGCAAAAACTGTTTTTT. It translates to CSVGDRDRQKLFF.

The chain recombines TRBV13 with TRBJ2-5; no reliable D call. The V end was cut by 6 bases, the J end by 2 bases, with 16 bases between. The CDR3 extends over 15 amino acids. From germline, CDR1 is PRHDT and CDR2 FYEKMQ (reference sequence). CDR3 in DNA: TGTGCCAGCAGTAAGGCCCGCATGCGGCAAGAGACCCAGTACTTC. It is translated as CASSKARMRQETQYF. Together with reference TRBV13 and TRBJ2-5, the CDR3 gives the full variable domain: AAGVIQSPRHLIKEKRETATLKCYPIPRHDTVYWYQQGPGQDPQFLISFYEKMQSDKGSIPDRFSAQQFSDYHSELNMSSLELGDSALYFCASSKARMRQETQYFGPGTRLLVL.

V is TRBV25-1 and J is TRBJ2-7; D remains ambiguous. Trimming pared 4 bases from V and 0 bases from J, leaving 22 bases between. CDR1 MGHDK and CDR2 SYGVNS come from the germline V gene. The CDR3 consists of 18 residues. The CDR3 loop is CASSGPTPTSFFSYEQYF. The CDR3 DNA reads as TGTGCCAGCAGTGGTCCGACTCCAACTTCTTTCTTCTCCTACGAGCAGTACTTC.

CDR3 protein: CASTTLAGYNEQFF. The CDR3 coding sequence is TGTGCCAGCACCACGCTAGCGGGGTACAATGAGCAGTTCTTC. The gene calls are TRBV6-6 and TRBJ2-1, with 9 bases lining up with TRBD2. Germline V gives CDR1 MNHNY, CDR2 SVGAGI (reference sequence). With V trimmed by 7 bases and J by 4 bases, 5 bases remained unmatched. This CDR3 has 14 residues.

The chain is built from TRBV5-1 and TRBJ2-1; 9 nucleotides agree with TRBD2. Trimming cost V 4 bases and J 1 base; bases outside gene matches: 3. Germline V gene sequence: CDR1 SGHRS, CDR2 YFSETQ. This CDR3 contains 15 residues. The CDR3 DNA reads as TGCGCCAGCAGCGTGGCGGGGGGGTCCTACAATGAGCAGTTCTTC. Its protein is CASSVAGGSYNEQFF.

The V call is TRBV10-3, the J call TRBJ1-1, with TRBD1 as a possible D gene (5 bases). Germline-derived CDR1 and CDR2 are ENHRY and SYGVKD. Trimming pared 5 bases from V and 4 bases from J, leaving 14 bases between. The CDR3 length is 14 residues. DNA of the CDR3: TGTGCCATCAGTATTCGACTGGGGGGCACTGAAGCTTTCTTT. Encoded protein: CAISIRLGGTEAFF.

The gene calls are TRBV27 and TRBJ2-7, with 7 positions matching TRBD2. J gave up 7 bases and V 7 bases, and 4 bases lay outside the gene matches. From germline, CDR1 is MNHEY and CDR2 SMNVEV (reference sequence). CDR3 length equals 11 residues. CDR3: CASTSGGEQYF. The CDR3 nucleotides are TGTGCCAGCACCTCCGGGGGGGAGCAGTACTTC.

This clone was recorded a few times. The chain has TRBV19 and TRBJ1-2, with TRBD1 as a possible D gene (5 bases). The CDR3 has 12 residues. V was pared by 3 bases and J by 8 bases, with 10 bases between. CDR1 is LNHDA, CDR2 SQIVND, per germline (reference sequence). The CDR3 sequence: CASSMGRRGYTF. The CDR3 DNA follows: TGTGCCAGTAGTATGGGGCGGCGCGGCTACACCTTC.

This clone was detected once. The chain joins TRBV5-1 to TRBJ2-3; 12 nucleotides line up with TRBD2. Per germline, CDR1 SGHRS and CDR2 YFSETQ. The CDR3 covers 18 residues. V was pared by 4 bases and J by 1 base, with 10 bases of the junction left unmatched. The CDR3 DNA reads as TGCGCCAGCAGCCCGGATGGCTCTAGCGGGGGGGGCACAGATACGCAGTATTTT. This translates into CASSPDGSSGGGTDTQYF. Using reference TRBV5-1 and TRBJ2-3 for the parts outside the CDR3, the full variable domain is KAGVTQTPRYLIKTRGQQVTLSCSPISGHRSVSWYQQTPGQGLQFLFEYFSETQRNKGNFPGRFSGRQFSNSRSEMNVSTLELGDSALYLCASSPDGSSGGGTDTQYFGPGTRLTVL.

This chain joins TRBV7-9 and TRBJ2-5; 7 nucleotides agree with TRBD1. The CDR3 sequence is 13 residues long. CDR1 is SEHNR and CDR2 is FQNEAQ in the germline V gene (reference sequence). Losses at the gene ends were 5 bases for V and 5 bases for J; bases not matched to a gene: 5. The CDR3 loop reads CASSLTGEETQYF. CDR3 coding DNA: TGTGCCAGCAGCCTAACAGGGGAGGAGACCCAGTACTTC. Full variable domain (remainder filled in from reference TRBV7-9 and TRBJ2-5): DTGVSQNPRHKITKRGQNVTFRCDPISEHNRLYWYRQTLGQGPEFLTYFQNEAQLEKSRLLSDRFSAERPKGSFSTLEIQRTEQGDSAMYLCASSLTGEETQYFGPGTRLLVL.

About this clone itself: Mismatch with germline at one junction end may stem from a read error. The CDR3 spells CSSSLVGPITGELFF. In DNA, the CDR3 is TGTTCCAGCAGCTTAGTTGGGCCTATCACCGGGGAGCTGTTTTTT. This chain links TRBV7-9 with TRBJ2-2; D ambiguous. The CDR3 spans 15 residues. Per the germline V gene, CDR1 is SEHNR and CDR2 is FQNEAQ (reference sequence). Using reference TRBV7-9 and TRBJ2-2 for the parts outside the CDR3, the full variable domain is DTGVSQNPRHKITKRGQNVTFRCDPISEHNRLYWYRQTLGQGPEFLTYFQNEAQLEKSRLLSDRFSAERPKGSFSTLEIQRTEQGDSAMYLCSSSLVGPITGELFFGEGSRLTVL.

The genes are TRBV6-1 and TRBJ1-1, with D unresolved. The CDR3 covers 16 residues. Trimming removed 0 bases from V and 7 bases from J, with 18 bases in between. Germline V gives CDR1 MNHNS, CDR2 SASEGT. CDR3 sequence reads: CASSEALARSGYEAFF. The DNA for the CDR3 is TGTGCCAGCAGTGAAGCGCTTGCTCGTTCAGGATATGAAGCTTTCTTT.

The chain carries TRBV27 and TRBJ1-6, with TRBD1 identical over 7 bases. This CDR3 region has 16 residues. CDR1 is MNHEY, CDR2 SMNVEV, per germline (reference sequence). The V gene end was trimmed by 5 bases and the J gene end by 8 bases; junction bases not matched to a gene: 12. CDR3 nucleotides: TGTGCCAGCAGTCGACCAAGGACAGGCTGGGATTCACCCCTCCACTTT. It specifies CASSRPRTGWDSPLHF.

This clone was recorded a few times. The gene calls are TRBV6-5 and TRBJ1-3; no firm D call. This CDR3 has 12 amino acids. Trimming removed 7 bases at V and 0 bases at J, with 4 bases between. The germline V gene has CDR1 MNHEY and CDR2 SVGAGI. This CDR3 is CASTNSGNTIYF. The CDR3, as DNA: TGTGCCAGCACTAACTCTGGAAACACCATATATTTT.